This T cell receptor (beta chain) was recovered during a study of tumor-infiltrating lymphocytes in primary liver carcinoma. The tissue used was unsorted bulk material of about 19-34 mg. RNA and DNA were co-extracted from it with the AllPrep DNA/RNA mini kit. Donors were untreated and chronically infected with HBV. Priming with a constant-region primer yielded TCR beta cDNA from roughly 490 ng total RNA. Slightly modified ARM-PCR, run as three nested multiplex PCR rounds, produced the TCR beta libraries. TCRdb ran MiXCR on the multiplex PCR reads and lists one entry per CDR3 protein. The sample comprises roughly 100,000 distinct CDR3 sequences, about 70% of which are singletons, and over 9.5% rests with the top ten. Worth noting for this clonotype: This CDR3 fails to terminate in the conserved phenylalanine or tryptophan, so it likely reflects a read error. Because the CDR3's place on the DNA is in doubt, the DNA is left out and the CDR3 is given as listed by TCRdb.

The sequence derives from a woman in her sixties with primary liver carcinoma and hepatitis B virus infection. The material sequenced was liver tumor tissue from sampling region 5. The sample's subset: tumor region T5, tumor centre.

The CDR3 sequence: CASRLEGSGANVLTC. The chain combines TRBV12-2 with TRBJ2-6. TRBV12-2 is an annotated pseudogene. Inclusive of both ends, the CDR3 amounts to 15 amino acids.